The T cell receptor (beta chain) described here comes from a study of cytomegalovirus exposure and HLA in healthy donors. V was shortened by 5 bases and J by 5 bases, with 22 bases between the two germline ends. Germline lookup yields CDR1 SEHNR and CDR2 FQNEAQ (reference sequence). There are 16 residues in the CDR3. Only in-frame clones appear in the TCRdb table, and some are missing; sequencing was by immunoSEQ multiplex PCR. Found here are 150,000 to 200,000 clones, 85% to 90% of them singletons; the top ten hold roughly 1.3%. This sequence joins TRBV7-9 and TRBJ2-7; D might be TRBD1 (6 bases). The sequencing sample was made of PBMCs. The clonotype was recovered from a woman aged 25 to 39 in good health and CMV-seronegative. CDR3 residues: CASSRTGTNLLNEQYF. CDR3 nucleotides: TGTGCCAGCAGCAGGACCGGGACAAATTTGCTGAACGAGCAGTACTTC.